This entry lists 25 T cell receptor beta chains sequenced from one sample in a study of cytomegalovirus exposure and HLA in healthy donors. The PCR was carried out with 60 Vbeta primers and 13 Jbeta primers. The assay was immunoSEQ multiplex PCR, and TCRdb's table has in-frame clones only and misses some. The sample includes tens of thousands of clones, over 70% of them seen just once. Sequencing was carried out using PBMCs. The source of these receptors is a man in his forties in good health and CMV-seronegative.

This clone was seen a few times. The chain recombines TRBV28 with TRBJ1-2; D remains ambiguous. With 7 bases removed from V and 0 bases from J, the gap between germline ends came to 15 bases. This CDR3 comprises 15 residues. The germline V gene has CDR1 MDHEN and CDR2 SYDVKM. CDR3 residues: CASTLMGTANYGYTF. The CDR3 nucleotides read TGTGCCAGCACTCTTATGGGCACAGCTAACTATGGCTACACCTTC.

For the CDR3, the DNA is TGTGCCAGTAGTTCCGGGACAGAGCGAACTTTCCCTCAGCCCCAGCATTTT. As protein: CASSSGTERTFPQPQHF. This sequence joins TRBV19 and TRBJ1-5; 7 bases map to TRBD1. This CDR3 comprises 17 residues. Per the germline V gene, CDR1 is LNHDA and CDR2 is SQIVND (reference sequence). The J segment lost 6 bases and the V segment lost 5 bases, leaving 16 bases of the junction unmatched. Variable domain in full (rest from reference TRBV19 and TRBJ1-5): DGGITQSPKYLFRKEGQNVTLSCEQNLNHDAMYWYRQDPGQGLRLIYYSQIVNDFQKGDIAEGYSVSREKKESFPLTVTSAQKNPTAFYLCASSSGTERTFPQPQHFGDGTRLSIL.

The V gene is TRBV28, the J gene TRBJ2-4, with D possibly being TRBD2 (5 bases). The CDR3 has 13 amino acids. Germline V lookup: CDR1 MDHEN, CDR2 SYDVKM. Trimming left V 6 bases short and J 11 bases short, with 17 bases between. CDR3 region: CASRRTADVVQYF. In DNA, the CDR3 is TGTGCCAGCAGGCGGACTGCCGACGTAGTTCAGTACTTC.

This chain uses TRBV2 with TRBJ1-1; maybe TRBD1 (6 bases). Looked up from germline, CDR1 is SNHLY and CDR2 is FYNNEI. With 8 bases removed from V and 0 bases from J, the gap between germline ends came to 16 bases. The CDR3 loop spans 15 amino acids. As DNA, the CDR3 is TGTGCCAGCCTTTTGGCAGGGGTCATGAACACTGAAGCTTTCTTT. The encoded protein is CASLLAGVMNTEAFF.

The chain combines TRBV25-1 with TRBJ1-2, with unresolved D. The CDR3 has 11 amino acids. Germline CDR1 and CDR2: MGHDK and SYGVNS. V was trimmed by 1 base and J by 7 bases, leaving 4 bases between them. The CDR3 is CASSESVGYTF. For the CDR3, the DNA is TGTGCCAGCAGTGAATCTGTTGGCTACACCTTC.

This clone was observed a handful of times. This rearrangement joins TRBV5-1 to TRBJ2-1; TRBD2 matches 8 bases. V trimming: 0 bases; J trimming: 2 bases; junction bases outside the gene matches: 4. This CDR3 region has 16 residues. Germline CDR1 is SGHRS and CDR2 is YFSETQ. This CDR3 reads CASSLDAGGAYNEQFF. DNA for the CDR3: TGCGCCAGCAGCTTGGATGCGGGAGGCGCCTACAATGAGCAGTTCTTC.

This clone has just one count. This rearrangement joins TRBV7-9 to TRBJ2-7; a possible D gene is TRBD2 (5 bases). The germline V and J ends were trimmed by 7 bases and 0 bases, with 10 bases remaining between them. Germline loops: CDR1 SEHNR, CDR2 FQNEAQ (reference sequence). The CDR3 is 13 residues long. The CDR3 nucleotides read TGTGCCAGCACACTAGGGAGCTCCTACGAGCAGTACTTC. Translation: CASTLGSSYEQYF.

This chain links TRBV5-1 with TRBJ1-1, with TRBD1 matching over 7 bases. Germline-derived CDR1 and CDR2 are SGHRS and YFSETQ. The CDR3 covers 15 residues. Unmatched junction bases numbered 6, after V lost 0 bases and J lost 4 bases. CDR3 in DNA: TGCGCCAGCAGCTTGGGCGACAGGGCGGTCACTGAAGCTTTCTTT. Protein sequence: CASSLGDRAVTEAFF.

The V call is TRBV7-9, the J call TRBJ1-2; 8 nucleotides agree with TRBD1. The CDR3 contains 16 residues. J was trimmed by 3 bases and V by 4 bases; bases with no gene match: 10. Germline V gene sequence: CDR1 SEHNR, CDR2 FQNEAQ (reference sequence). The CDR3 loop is CASSSSRTGPHYGYTF. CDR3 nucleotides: TGTGCCAGCAGCTCTAGCCGGACAGGGCCTCACTATGGCTACACCTTC. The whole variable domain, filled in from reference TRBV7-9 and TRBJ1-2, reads DTGVSQNPRHKITKRGQNVTFRCDPISEHNRLYWYRQTLGQGPEFLTYFQNEAQLEKSRLLSDRFSAERPKGSFSTLEIQRTEQGDSAMYLCASSSSRTGPHYGYTFGSGTRLTVV.

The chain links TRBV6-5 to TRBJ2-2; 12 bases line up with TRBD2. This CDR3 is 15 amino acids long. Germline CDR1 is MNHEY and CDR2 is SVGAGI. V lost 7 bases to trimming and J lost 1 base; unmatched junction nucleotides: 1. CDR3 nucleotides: TGTGCCAGCAAGGGACTAGCGGGGAACACCGGGGAGCTGTTTTTT. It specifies CASKGLAGNTGELFF.

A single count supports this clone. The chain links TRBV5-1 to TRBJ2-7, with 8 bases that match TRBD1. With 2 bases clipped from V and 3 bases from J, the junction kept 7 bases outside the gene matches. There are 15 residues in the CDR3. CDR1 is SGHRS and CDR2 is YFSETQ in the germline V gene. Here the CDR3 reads CASSFGGQGYYEQYF. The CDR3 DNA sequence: TGCGCCAGCAGCTTCGGAGGACAGGGTTACTACGAGCAGTACTTC.

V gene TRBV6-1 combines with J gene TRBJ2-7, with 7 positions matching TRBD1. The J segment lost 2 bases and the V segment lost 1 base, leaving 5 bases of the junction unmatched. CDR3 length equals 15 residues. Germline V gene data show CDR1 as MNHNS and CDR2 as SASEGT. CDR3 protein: CASSEVGTVAYEQYF. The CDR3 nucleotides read TGTGCCAGCAGTGAAGTCGGGACAGTCGCCTACGAGCAGTACTTC.

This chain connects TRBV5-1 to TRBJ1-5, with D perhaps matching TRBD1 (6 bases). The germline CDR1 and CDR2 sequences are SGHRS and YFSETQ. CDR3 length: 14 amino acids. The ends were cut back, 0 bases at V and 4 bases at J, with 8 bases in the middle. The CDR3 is CASSLGQENQPQHF. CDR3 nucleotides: TGCGCCAGCAGCTTGGGACAGGAAAATCAGCCCCAGCATTTT.

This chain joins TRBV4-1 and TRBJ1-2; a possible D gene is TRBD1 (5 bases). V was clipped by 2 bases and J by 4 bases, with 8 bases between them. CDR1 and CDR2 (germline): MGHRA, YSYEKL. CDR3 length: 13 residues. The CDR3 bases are TGCGCCAGCAGCCAACCTAGGGGCTATGGCTACACCTTC. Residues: CASSQPRGYGYTF.

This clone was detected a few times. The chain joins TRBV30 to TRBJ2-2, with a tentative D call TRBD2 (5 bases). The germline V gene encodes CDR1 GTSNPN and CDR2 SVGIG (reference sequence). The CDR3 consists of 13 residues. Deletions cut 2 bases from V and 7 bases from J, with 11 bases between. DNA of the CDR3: TGTGCCTGGAGTCGAGCGGAAAGCGGGGAGCTGTTTTTT. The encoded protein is CAWSRAESGELFF.

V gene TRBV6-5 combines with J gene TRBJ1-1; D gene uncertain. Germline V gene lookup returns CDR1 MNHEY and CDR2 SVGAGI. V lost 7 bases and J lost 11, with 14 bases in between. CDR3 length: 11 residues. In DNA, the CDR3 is TGTGCCAGCAACAGCGGGTTCCTGGCTTTCTTT. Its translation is CASNSGFLAFF.

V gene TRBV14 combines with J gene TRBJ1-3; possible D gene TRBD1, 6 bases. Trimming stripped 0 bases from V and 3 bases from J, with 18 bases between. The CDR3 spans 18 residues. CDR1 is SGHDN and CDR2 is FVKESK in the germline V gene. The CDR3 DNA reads TGTGCCAGCAGCCAAGATGCGGTTGGGACACGTTTTGGAAACACCATATATTTT. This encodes CASSQDAVGTRFGNTIYF.

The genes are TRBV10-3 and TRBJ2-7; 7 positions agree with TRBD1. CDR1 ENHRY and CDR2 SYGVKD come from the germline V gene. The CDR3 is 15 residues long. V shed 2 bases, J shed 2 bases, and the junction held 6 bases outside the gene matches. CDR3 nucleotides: TGTGCCATCAGTGAGCCCCGGGACAGCACCTACGAGCAGTACTTC. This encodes CAISEPRDSTYEQYF.

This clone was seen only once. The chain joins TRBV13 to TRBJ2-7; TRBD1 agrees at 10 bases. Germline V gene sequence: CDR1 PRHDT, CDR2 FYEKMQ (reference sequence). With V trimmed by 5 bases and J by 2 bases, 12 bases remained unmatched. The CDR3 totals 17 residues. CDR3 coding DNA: TGTGCCAGCAGCGGGGGACAGGGGCCTCTCCTAACCTACGAGCAGTACTTC. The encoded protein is CASSGGQGPLLTYEQYF.

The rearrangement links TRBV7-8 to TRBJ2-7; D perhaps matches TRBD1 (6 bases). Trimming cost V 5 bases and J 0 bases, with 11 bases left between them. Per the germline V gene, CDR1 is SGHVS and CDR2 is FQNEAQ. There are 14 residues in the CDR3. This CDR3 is CASSPAGVSYEQYF. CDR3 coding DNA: TGTGCCAGCAGCCCCGCAGGGGTCTCCTACGAGCAGTACTTC.

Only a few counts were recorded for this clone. The CDR3 loop is CASSEAQVANEKLFF. The CDR3 DNA reads TGTGCCAGCAGTGAAGCCCAGGTTGCGAATGAAAAACTGTTTTTT. The chain is built from TRBV2 and TRBJ1-4; D is uncertain. CDR1 is SNHLY and CDR2 is FYNNEI in the germline V gene. The CDR3 loop spans 15 amino acids. Trimming removed 0 bases at V and 5 bases at J, with 10 bases between.

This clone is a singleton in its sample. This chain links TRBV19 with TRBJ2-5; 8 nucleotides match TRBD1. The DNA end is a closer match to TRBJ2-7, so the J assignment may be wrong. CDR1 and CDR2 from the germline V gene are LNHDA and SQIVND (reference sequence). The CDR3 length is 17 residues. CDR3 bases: TGTGCCAGTAGTATATCTTTTCGGGACAGGTATTCCTACGAGCAGTACTTC. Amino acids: CASSISFRDRYSYEQYF.

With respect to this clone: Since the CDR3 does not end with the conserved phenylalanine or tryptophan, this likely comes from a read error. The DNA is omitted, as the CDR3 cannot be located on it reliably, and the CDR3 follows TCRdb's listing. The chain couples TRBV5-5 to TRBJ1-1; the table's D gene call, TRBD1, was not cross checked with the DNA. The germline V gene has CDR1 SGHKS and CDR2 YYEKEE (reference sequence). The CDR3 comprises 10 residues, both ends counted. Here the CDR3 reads CASSLSEQPV.

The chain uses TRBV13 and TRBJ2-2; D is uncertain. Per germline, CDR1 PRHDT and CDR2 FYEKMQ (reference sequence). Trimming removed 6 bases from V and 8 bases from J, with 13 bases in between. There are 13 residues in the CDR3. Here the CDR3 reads CASRGPGVGELFF. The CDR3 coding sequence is TGTGCCAGCAGGGGCCCAGGCGTTGGGGAGCTGTTTTTT.

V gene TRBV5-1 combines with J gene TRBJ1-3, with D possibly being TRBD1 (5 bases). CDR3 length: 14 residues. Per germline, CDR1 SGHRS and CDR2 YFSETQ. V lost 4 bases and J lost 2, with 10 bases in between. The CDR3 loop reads CASSPGEAGNTIYF. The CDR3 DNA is TGCGCCAGCAGCCCGGGGGAAGCTGGAAACACCATATATTTT.